Shown below are 7 T cell receptor beta chains from a single sample sequenced in a study of blood T cell repertoires in COVID-19. Data came from immunoSEQ multiplex PCR; TCRdb stores just in-frame clones and leaves some out. The table has over 250,000 clones, about 81% seen once. Sequencing was carried out using PBMCs or T cells enriched from blood (not recorded which). All receptors come from a young man with acute COVID-19.

The chain has TRBV9 and TRBJ2-1; the D is unclear. Germline loops: CDR1 SGDLS, CDR2 YYNGEE. The CDR3 is 16 residues long. V lost 0 bases and J 2 bases, leaving 12 bases between the germline ends. CDR3 residues: CASSVEPRGTYNEQFF. The CDR3 region has the DNA TGTGCCAGCAGCGTAGAACCTAGAGGAACCTACAATGAGCAGTTCTTC.

The J gene is TRBJ2-3, the V gene TRBV10-3; 7 bases map to TRBD1. This CDR3 has 13 residues. Germline V lookup: CDR1 ENHRY, CDR2 SYGVKD. V gave up 4 bases and J gave up 5 bases; unmatched junction bases: 3. CDR3 in amino acids: CAISGQGVDTQYF. CDR3 in DNA: TGTGCCATCAGTGGACAGGGAGTAGATACGCAGTATTTT.

V is TRBV7-9 and J is TRBJ2-1; 13 bases are a match to TRBD2. Germline V gene data show CDR1 as SEHNR and CDR2 as FQNEAQ (reference sequence). The ends lost 8 bases at V and 6 bases at J; junction bases unmatched: 7. The CDR3 is made up of 15 amino acids. The CDR3 here is CASRPRTSGSNEQFF. The CDR3 bases are TGTGCCAGCCGCCCCAGGACTAGCGGGAGCAATGAGCAGTTCTTC.

J is TRBJ2-1 and V is TRBV24-1; 8 bases match TRBD2. The J segment lost 6 bases and the V segment lost 2 bases, leaving 5 bases of the junction unmatched. The germline V gene encodes CDR1 KGHDR and CDR2 SFDVKD. This CDR3 contains 15 residues. CDR3 DNA: TGTGCCACCAGTGATTCCGGGAGGGCCCGCAATGAGCAGTTCTTC. Its protein is CATSDSGRARNEQFF.

The chain links TRBV5-1 to TRBJ1-4; D might be TRBD1 (5 bases). This CDR3 comprises 14 residues. CDR1 SGHRS and CDR2 YFSETQ come from the germline V gene. V was trimmed by 4 bases and J by 11 bases, leaving 18 bases between them. The CDR3, as DNA: TGCGCCAGCAGCCCTGGGGGGGAACGAGGGAAACTGTTTTTT. This codes for CASSPGGERGKLFF.

The J gene is TRBJ2-1, the V gene TRBV5-4; 8 bases are a match to TRBD1. The CDR3 length is 15 residues. V lost 0 bases and J lost 6; bases outside the gene matches: 5. Germline CDR1 reads SGHNT; CDR2 reads YYREEE (reference sequence). CDR3: CASSLVGQGVNEQFF. The DNA for the CDR3 is TGTGCCAGCAGCTTGGTCGGACAGGGTGTCAATGAGCAGTTCTTC.

V gene TRBV28 combines with J gene TRBJ1-1; 7 bases line up with TRBD1. The CDR3 is made up of 14 amino acids. Germline CDR1 reads MDHEN; CDR2 reads SYDVKM. V dropped 7 bases and J dropped 1; count of bases not matched to a gene: 6. CDR3 DNA sequence: TGTGCCAGCACCGAAGGGGGCGCGAACACTGAAGCTTTCTTT. Translation: CASTEGGANTEAFF.